This T cell receptor beta chain originates from a study of OX40 agonist ivuxolimab in advanced cancers. Study details: The study enrolled dose-escalation patients with hepatocellular carcinoma, melanoma, renal cell or head and neck cancer. Three patients had partial responses: one hepatocellular carcinoma, two cutaneous melanoma. Previous treatment with anti-PD-1, anti-PD-L1 or anti-CTLA-4 therapy was allowed; 40% had received some.

The table came from immunoSEQ multiplex PCR; TCRdb's copy has only in-frame clones and leaves some out. The data hold 77,000 or so clones, with approximately 84% observed a single time. As concerns this clone: The antigen is undetermined.

Whole-study results and caveats: Expanded peripheral T cells had an undetermined antigen specificity.

Per germline, CDR1 DFQATT and CDR2 SNEGSKA (reference sequence). V lost 7 bases and J lost 7, with 13 bases in between. The CDR3 is 11 amino acids. This sequence originates from an adult with an advanced solid tumor such as melanoma, head and neck, liver or kidney cancer. The gene calls are TRBV20-1 and TRBJ1-2, with D hard to call. This material consisted of CD4+ or CD8+ T cells sorted from blood, taken in a trial of the OX40 agonist ivuxolimab. In DNA form, the CDR3 reads TGCAGTGTAGCCCCCTACGGTGGCTACACCTTC. Protein sequence: CSVAPYGGYTF.